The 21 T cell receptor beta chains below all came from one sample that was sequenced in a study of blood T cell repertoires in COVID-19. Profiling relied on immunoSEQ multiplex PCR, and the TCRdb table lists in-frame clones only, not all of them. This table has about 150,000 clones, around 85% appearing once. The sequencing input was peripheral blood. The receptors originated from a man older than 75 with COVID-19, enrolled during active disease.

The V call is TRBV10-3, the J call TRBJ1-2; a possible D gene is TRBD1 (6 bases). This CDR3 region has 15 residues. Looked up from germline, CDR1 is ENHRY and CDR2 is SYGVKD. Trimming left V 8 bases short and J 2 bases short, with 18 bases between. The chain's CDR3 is CAIVAVRGANYGYTF. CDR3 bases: TGTGCCATCGTGGCCGTTCGGGGGGCGAACTATGGCTACACCTTC.

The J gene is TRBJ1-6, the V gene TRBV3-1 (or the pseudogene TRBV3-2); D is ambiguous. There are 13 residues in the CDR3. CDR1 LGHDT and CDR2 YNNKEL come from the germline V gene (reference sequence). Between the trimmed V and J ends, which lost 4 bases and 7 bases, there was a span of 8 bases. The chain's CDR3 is CASSPRGNSPLHF. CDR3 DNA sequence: TGTGCCAGCAGCCCCAGAGGGAATTCACCCCTCCACTTT.

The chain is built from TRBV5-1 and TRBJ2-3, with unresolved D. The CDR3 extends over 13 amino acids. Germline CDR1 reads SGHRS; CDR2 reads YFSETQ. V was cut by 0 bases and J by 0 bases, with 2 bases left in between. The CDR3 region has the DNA TGCGCCAGCAGCTTGGCTAGCACAGATACGCAGTATTTT. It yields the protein CASSLASTDTQYF.

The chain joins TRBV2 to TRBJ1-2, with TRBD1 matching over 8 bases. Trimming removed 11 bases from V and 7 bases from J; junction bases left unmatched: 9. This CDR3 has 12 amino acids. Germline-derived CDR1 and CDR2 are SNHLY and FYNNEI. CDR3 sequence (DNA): TGTGCCGGATCAGGGGGCTTCACTGGCTACACCTTC. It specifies CAGSGGFTGYTF.

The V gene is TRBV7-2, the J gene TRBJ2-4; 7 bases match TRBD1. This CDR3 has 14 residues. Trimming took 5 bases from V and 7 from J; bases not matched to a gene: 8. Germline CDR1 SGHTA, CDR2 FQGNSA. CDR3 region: CASSPRQGRNIQYF. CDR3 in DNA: TGTGCCAGCAGCCCTCGACAGGGTCGCAACATTCAGTACTTC.

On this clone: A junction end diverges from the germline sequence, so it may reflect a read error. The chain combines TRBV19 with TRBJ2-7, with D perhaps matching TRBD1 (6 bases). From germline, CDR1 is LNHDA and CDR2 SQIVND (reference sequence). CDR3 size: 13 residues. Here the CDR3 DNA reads TGTGCCAGTAGTCCCACCTCATCTACGGACAGAAACTTC. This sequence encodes CASSPTSSTDRNF.

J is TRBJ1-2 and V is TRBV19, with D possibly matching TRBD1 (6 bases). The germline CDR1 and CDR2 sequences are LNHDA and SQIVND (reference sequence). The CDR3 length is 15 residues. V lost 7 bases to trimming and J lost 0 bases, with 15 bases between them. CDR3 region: CASNPTGPPNYGYTF. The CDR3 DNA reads TGTGCCAGTAACCCAACAGGGCCCCCTAACTATGGCTACACCTTC.

CDR3 nucleotides: TGTGCCAGCTCAGCGGGACAGAGAGTAGACACCATATATTTT. Amino acids: CASSAGQRVDTIYF. V gene TRBV18 combines with J gene TRBJ1-3; 7 bases line up with TRBD1. This CDR3 is 14 amino acids long. From germline, CDR1 is KGHSH and CDR2 LQKENI. After removal of 5 bases from V and 8 bases from J, the junction contained 9 bases not matched to a gene.

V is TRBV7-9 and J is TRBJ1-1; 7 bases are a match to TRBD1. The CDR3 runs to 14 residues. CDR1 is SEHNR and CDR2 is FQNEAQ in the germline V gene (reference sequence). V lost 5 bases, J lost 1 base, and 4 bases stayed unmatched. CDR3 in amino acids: CASSLTGRNTEAFF. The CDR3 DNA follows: TGTGCCAGCAGCCTGACAGGGCGGAACACTGAAGCTTTCTTT. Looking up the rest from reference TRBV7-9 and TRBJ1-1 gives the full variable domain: DTGVSQNPRHKITKRGQNVTFRCDPISEHNRLYWYRQTLGQGPEFLTYFQNEAQLEKSRLLSDRFSAERPKGSFSTLEIQRTEQGDSAMYLCASSLTGRNTEAFFGQGTRLTVV.

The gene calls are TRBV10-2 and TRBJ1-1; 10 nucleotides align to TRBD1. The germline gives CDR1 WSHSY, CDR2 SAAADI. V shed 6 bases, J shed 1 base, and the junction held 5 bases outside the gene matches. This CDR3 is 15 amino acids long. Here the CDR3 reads CASRGTGASNTEAFF. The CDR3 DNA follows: TGCGCCAGCAGGGGGACAGGGGCCTCGAACACTGAAGCTTTCTTT.

The CDR3 reads CAISGTGGNQPQHF. The CDR3 DNA sequence: TGTGCCATCAGCGGGACAGGGGGCAATCAGCCCCAGCATTTT. This sequence joins TRBV10-3 and TRBJ1-5; 10 bases map to TRBD1. The ends lost 6 bases at V and 2 bases at J; junction bases unmatched: 1. The CDR3 runs to 14 residues. Germline values: CDR1 ENHRY, CDR2 SYGVKD.

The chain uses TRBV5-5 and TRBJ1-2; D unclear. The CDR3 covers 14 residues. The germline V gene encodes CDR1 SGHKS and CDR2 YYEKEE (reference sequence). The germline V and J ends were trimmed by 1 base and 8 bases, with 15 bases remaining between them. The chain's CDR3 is CASSLTAEPWGYTF. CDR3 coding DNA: TGTGCCAGCAGCTTGACAGCAGAGCCCTGGGGCTACACCTTC.

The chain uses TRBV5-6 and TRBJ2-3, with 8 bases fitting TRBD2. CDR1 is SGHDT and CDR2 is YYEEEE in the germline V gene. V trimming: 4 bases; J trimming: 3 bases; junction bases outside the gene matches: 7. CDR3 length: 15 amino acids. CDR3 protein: CASSPVAGKTDTQYF. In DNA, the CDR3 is TGTGCCAGCAGCCCGGTAGCGGGGAAAACAGATACGCAGTATTTT.

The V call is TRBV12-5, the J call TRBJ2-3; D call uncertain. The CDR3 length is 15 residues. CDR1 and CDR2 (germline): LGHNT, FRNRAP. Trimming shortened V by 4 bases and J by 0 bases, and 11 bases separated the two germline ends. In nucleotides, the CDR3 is TGTGCTAGTGGTTACAGCTCTTCTAGCACAGATACGCAGTATTTT. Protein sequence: CASGYSSSSTDTQYF.

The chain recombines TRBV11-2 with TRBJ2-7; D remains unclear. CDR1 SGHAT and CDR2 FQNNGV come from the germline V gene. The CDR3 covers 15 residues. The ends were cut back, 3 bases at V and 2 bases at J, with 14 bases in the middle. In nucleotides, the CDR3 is TGTGCCAGCAGCTTTATCCGGGTACCAACCTACGAGCAGTACTTC. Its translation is CASSFIRVPTYEQYF.

As DNA, the CDR3 is TGTGCCATCAGTGAACGGGCGGGGGTGGTCACTGAAGCTTTCTTT. This encodes CAISERAGVVTEAFF. The chain uses TRBV10-3 and TRBJ1-1; D is perhaps TRBD1 (5 bases). CDR1 is ENHRY, CDR2 SYGVKD, per germline. The CDR3 extends over 15 amino acids. Trimming took off 3 bases at V and 4 bases at J, with 15 bases between the two ends.

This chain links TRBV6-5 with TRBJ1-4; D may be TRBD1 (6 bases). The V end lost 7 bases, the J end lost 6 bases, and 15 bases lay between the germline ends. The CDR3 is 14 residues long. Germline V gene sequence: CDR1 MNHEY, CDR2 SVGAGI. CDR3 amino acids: CASNLDRLDEKLFF. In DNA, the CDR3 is TGTGCCAGCAATCTCGACAGGTTAGATGAAAAACTGTTTTTT.

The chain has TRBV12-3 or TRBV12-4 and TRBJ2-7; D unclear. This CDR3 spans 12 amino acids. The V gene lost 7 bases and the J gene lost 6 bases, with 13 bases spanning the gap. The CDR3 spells CASTPGVGEQYF. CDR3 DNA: TGTGCCAGCACTCCTGGAGTTGGCGAGCAGTACTTC.

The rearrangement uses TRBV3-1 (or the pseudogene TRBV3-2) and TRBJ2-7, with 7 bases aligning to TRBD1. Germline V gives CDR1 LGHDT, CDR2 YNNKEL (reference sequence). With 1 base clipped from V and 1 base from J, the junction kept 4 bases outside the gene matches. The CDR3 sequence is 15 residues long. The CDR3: CASSQVGTDSYEQYF. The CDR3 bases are TGTGCCAGCAGCCAAGTGGGGACAGATTCCTACGAGCAGTACTTC.

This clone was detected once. For the CDR3, the DNA is TGTGCCAGCAGCCCCCATTTGTCGGGGGGCTTCTACAATGAGCAGTTCTTC. Protein: CASSPHLSGGFYNEQFF. This chain links TRBV11-3 with TRBJ2-1, with TRBD2 as a possible D gene (7 bases). This CDR3 comprises 17 residues. Germline values: CDR1 SGHNT, CDR2 YENEEA. V lost 5 bases and J 3 bases, leaving 20 bases between the germline ends.

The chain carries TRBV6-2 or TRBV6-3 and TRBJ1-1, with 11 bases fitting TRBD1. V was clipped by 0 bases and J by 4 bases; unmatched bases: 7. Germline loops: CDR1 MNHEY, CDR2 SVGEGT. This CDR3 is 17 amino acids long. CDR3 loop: CASSYSSPGQGVTEAFF. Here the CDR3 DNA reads TGTGCCAGCAGTTACTCATCTCCGGGACAGGGGGTCACTGAAGCTTTCTTT.